This note documents a single T cell receptor (beta chain) sequence. This specimen comes from a study of blood T cell repertoires in COVID-19. The protocol was immunoSEQ multiplex PCR, while the TCRdb copy is restricted to in-frame clones and leaves out a portion. Among around 200,000 clones listed, roughly 90% were seen once. V gave up 0 bases and J gave up 1 base, with 10 bases separating them. Germline V gene data show CDR1 as SGHRS and CDR2 as YFSETQ. The CDR3 consists of 16 residues. This TCR derives from a man between 65 and 80 years old with active or convalescent COVID-19. V gene TRBV5-1 combines with J gene TRBJ2-2, with TRBD2 as a possible D gene (6 bases). Material for sequencing was peripheral blood. The CDR3 DNA follows: TGCGCCAGCAGCTTGGTTGGAGGGGTGAACACCGGGGAGCTGTTTTTT. Translating it yields CASSLVGGVNTGELFF.